A single sample is the source of the 19 T cell receptor beta chains below, sequenced in a study of blood T cell repertoires in COVID-19. The repertoire was sequenced with immunoSEQ multiplex PCR; TCRdb's copy has only in-frame clones and lacks some. In the table there are 300,000 or so clones, more than 70% of which are singletons. Sequences were obtained from peripheral blood. All receptors come from a woman between 50 and 59 years old who had recovered from COVID-19.

This sequence joins TRBV7-2 and TRBJ1-6; D is undetermined. This CDR3 is built from 14 residues. With 1 base removed from V and 7 bases from J, the gap between germline ends came to 8 bases. Germline V CDR1 and CDR2: SGHTA, FQGNSA. The CDR3 coding sequence is TGTGCCAGCAGCTTAGGGGCAGACAATTCACCCCTCCACTTT. Its protein is CASSLGADNSPLHF.

This chain uses TRBV6-5 with TRBJ1-1; D not certain. The CDR3 runs to 14 residues. V was cut by 9 bases and J by 0 bases, with 14 bases left in between. Germline assignment: CDR1 MNHEY and CDR2 SVGAGI. The CDR3 nucleotides read TGTGCCAGTTCTCACCGCGGGGTGAACACTGAAGCTTTCTTT. Amino acids: CASSHRGVNTEAFF.

The V gene is TRBV29-1, the J gene TRBJ1-2, with 9 bases lining up with TRBD1. Germline V gene sequence: CDR1 SQVTM, CDR2 ANQGSEA. The V gene end was trimmed by 7 bases and the J gene end by 6 bases; junction bases not matched to a gene: 15. This CDR3 is 15 amino acids long. CDR3 sequence reads: CSAYHRTGGANGYTF. CDR3 nucleotides: TGCAGCGCATACCACCGAACAGGGGGCGCGAATGGCTACACCTTC.

This clone was detected once. The J gene is TRBJ1-1, the V gene TRBV6-5; TRBD1 aligns across 10 bases. J was trimmed by 7 bases and V by 7 bases; bases with no gene match: 6. The CDR3 extends over 13 amino acids. Germline-derived CDR1 and CDR2 are MNHEY and SVGAGI. CDR3 DNA sequence: TGTGCCAGCACCAGAGGGACAGGGGATGAAGCTTTCTTT. Protein: CASTRGTGDEAFF.

The CDR3 protein is CASTSAGETQYF. In DNA form, the CDR3 reads TGTGCCAGCACCTCCGCCGGGGAGACCCAGTACTTC. This chain joins TRBV3-1 (or the pseudogene TRBV3-2) and TRBJ2-5, with D hard to call. Trimming removed 7 bases from V and 5 bases from J, with 11 bases in between. The CDR3 extends over 12 amino acids. Germline lookup yields CDR1 LGHDT and CDR2 YNNKEL (reference sequence).

The chain recombines TRBV9 with TRBJ2-7; D remains unclear. The V gene's germline CDR1 is SGDLS and CDR2 YYNGEE. Trimming took 0 bases from V and 5 from J, leaving 15 bases between them. The CDR3 covers 15 residues. CDR3 sequence (DNA): TGTGCCAGCAGCGTAGCTATAGCCAGAATCCACGAGCAGTACTTC. This translates into CASSVAIARIHEQYF.

The rearrangement uses TRBV7-9 and TRBJ1-3, with TRBD1 matching 7 bases. The CDR3 is 16 amino acids. Per the germline V gene, CDR1 is SEHNR and CDR2 is FQNEAQ (reference sequence). The ends lost 1 base at V and 1 base at J; junction bases unmatched: 4. This CDR3 is CASSLVRGRSGNTIYF. The CDR3 DNA is TGTGCCAGCAGCTTAGTAAGGGGGCGGTCTGGAAACACCATATATTTT.

The CDR3 DNA reads as TGTGCCAGCAGCCGGGGACAGTGGAATCAGCCCCAGCATTTT. This sequence encodes CASSRGQWNQPQHF. The genes are TRBV9 and TRBJ1-5; 7 bases align to TRBD1. CDR1 and CDR2 from the germline V gene are SGDLS and YYNGEE. There are 14 residues in the CDR3. Trimming at V came to 4 bases and at J to 4 bases, leaving 5 bases not matched to a gene.

The V call is TRBV4-3, the J call TRBJ2-3; 7 bases match TRBD1. The CDR3 covers 15 residues. The germline V gene has CDR1 LGHNA and CDR2 YSLEER. J gave up 4 bases and V 1 base, and 5 bases lay outside the gene matches. The CDR3 here is CASSQVSQGSDTQYF. CDR3 DNA: TGCGCCAGCAGCCAAGTATCACAGGGGTCAGATACGCAGTATTTT.

The genes are TRBV4-2 and TRBJ1-1; perhaps TRBD1 as D (6 bases). This CDR3 is built from 15 residues. Per germline, CDR1 LGHNA and CDR2 YNFKEQ. The ends were cut back, 5 bases at V and 1 base at J, with 14 bases in the middle. Here the CDR3 reads CASSYKQGQNTEAFF. In nucleotides, the CDR3 is TGTGCCAGCAGCTATAAACAGGGACAGAACACTGAAGCTTTCTTT.

The CDR3 DNA follows: TGTGCCAGCAGTGAAGCGAGGCGAAGGGGGCGGGATCTTATATACTTC. Encoded protein: CASSEARRRGRDLIYF. The V call is TRBV6-1, the J call TRBJ2-7; D is possibly TRBD1 (7 bases). Trimming removed 0 bases at V and 13 bases at J, with 25 bases between. CDR3 size: 16 residues. Germline CDR1 reads MNHNS; CDR2 reads SASEGT.

This clone was observed a few times. The rearrangement links TRBV27 to TRBJ1-5; the match to TRBD1 covers 8 bases. Trimming took 4 bases from V and 7 from J; bases not matched to a gene: 9. This CDR3 comprises 15 residues. Germline CDR1 is MNHEY and CDR2 is SMNVEV (reference sequence). The CDR3 loop reads CASSSLGQGGQPQHF. CDR3 nucleotide sequence: TGTGCCAGCAGTTCACTCGGACAGGGAGGCCAGCCCCAGCATTTT.

The V call is TRBV19, the J call TRBJ2-2; 7 bases map to TRBD2. V lost 10 bases and J lost 6; bases outside the gene matches: 5. The CDR3 runs 12 residues. The germline gives CDR1 LNHDA, CDR2 SQIVND (reference sequence). The CDR3 DNA reads TGTGCCACTGGGGGGGAGGCCGGGGAGCTGTTTTTT. Encoded protein: CATGGEAGELFF.

This chain joins TRBV4-1 and TRBJ1-4, with D tentatively TRBD1 (5 bases). The CDR3 contains 17 residues. Germline-derived CDR1 and CDR2 are MGHRA and YSYEKL. Trimming removed 0 bases at V and 2 bases at J, with 13 bases between. The CDR3 sequence is CASSQEPGAATNEKLFF. CDR3 sequence (DNA): TGCGCCAGCAGCCAAGAGCCTGGGGCAGCCACTAATGAAAAACTGTTTTTT.

This sequence joins TRBV7-8 and TRBJ1-2, with 8 bases lining up with TRBD1. There are 15 residues in the CDR3. From germline, CDR1 is SGHVS and CDR2 FQNEAQ. V lost 6 bases and J lost 4; bases outside the gene matches: 10. The DNA for the CDR3 is TGTGCCAGCAGTGCAGGGGGCAGAAGTATCTATGGCTACACCTTC. Protein: CASSAGGRSIYGYTF.

The V gene is TRBV2, the J gene TRBJ2-3, with TRBD1 matching 8 bases. This CDR3 is built from 14 residues. CDR1 SNHLY and CDR2 FYNNEI come from the germline V gene. V lost 5 bases and J lost 1; bases outside the gene matches: 2. The CDR3 DNA is TGTGCCAGCAGTTGGACAGGGCGCACAGATACGCAGTATTTT. This sequence encodes CASSWTGRTDTQYF.

The V and J genes are TRBV11-2 and TRBJ2-2; 11 positions agree with TRBD2. From germline, CDR1 is SGHAT and CDR2 FQNNGV. The CDR3 loop spans 15 amino acids. J was trimmed by 7 bases and V by 3 bases; bases with no gene match: 4. The CDR3 protein is CASSFTSGRSGELFF. In DNA form, the CDR3 reads TGTGCCAGCAGCTTTACTAGCGGGAGAAGCGGGGAGCTGTTTTTT. Supplemented by reference TRBV11-2 and TRBJ2-2, the full variable domain reads EAGVAQSPRYKIIEKRQSVAFWCNPISGHATLYWYQQILGQGPKLLIQFQNNGVVDDSQLPKDRFSAERLKGVDSTLKIQPAKLEDSAVYLCASSFTSGRSGELFFGEGSRLTVL.

This CDR3 reads CASSLQVRTEAFF. The DNA for the CDR3 is TGTGCCAGCAGTCTACAGGTTCGGACTGAAGCTTTCTTT. The chain carries TRBV27 and TRBJ1-1; possibly TRBD1 for D (5 bases). The CDR3 has 13 amino acids. V was trimmed by 5 bases and J by 5 bases, leaving 12 bases between them. Germline V CDR1 and CDR2: MNHEY, SMNVEV (reference sequence).

The CDR3 spells CAWSVEWDTGRNSPLHF. The CDR3 DNA sequence: TGTGCCTGGAGTGTCGAGTGGGACACCGGAAGAAATTCACCCCTCCACTTT. V and J are TRBV30 and TRBJ1-6; possibly TRBD1 for D (6 bases). CDR1 and CDR2 from the germline V gene are GTSNPN and SVGIG (reference sequence). This CDR3 is 17 amino acids long. V lost 0 bases to trimming and J lost 7 bases, with 19 bases between them.